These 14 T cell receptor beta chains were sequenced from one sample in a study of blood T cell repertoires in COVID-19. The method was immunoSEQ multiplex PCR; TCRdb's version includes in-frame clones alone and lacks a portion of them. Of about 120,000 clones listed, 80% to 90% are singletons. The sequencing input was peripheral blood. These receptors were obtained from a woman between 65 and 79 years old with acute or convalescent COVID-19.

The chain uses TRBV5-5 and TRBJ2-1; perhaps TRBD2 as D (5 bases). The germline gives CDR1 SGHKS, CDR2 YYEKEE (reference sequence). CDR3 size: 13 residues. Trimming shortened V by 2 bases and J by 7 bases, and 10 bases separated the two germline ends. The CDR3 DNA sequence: TGTGCCAGCAGCTTAATCGGGGTTAATGAGCAGTTCTTC. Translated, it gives CASSLIGVNEQFF.

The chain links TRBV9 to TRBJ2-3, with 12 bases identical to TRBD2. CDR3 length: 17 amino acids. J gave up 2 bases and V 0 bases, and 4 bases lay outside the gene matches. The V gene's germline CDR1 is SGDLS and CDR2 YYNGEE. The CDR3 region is CASSVGLAGGTTDTQYF. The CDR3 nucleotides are TGTGCCAGCAGCGTAGGTCTAGCGGGGGGGACCACAGATACGCAGTATTTT.

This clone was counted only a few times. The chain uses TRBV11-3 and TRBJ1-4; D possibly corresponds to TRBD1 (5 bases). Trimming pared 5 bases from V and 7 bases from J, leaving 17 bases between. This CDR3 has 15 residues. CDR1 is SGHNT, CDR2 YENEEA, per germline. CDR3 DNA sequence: TGTGCCAGCAGCCGGGCCGTAGGGGCTAGTGAAAAACTGTTTTTT. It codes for CASSRAVGASEKLFF.

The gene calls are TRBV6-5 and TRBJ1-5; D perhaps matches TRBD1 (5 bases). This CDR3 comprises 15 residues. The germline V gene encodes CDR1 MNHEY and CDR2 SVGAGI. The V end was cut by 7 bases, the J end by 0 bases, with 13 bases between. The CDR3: CASMAGRLSNQPQHF. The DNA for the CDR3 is TGTGCCAGCATGGCGGGACGGCTTAGCAATCAGCCCCAGCATTTT.

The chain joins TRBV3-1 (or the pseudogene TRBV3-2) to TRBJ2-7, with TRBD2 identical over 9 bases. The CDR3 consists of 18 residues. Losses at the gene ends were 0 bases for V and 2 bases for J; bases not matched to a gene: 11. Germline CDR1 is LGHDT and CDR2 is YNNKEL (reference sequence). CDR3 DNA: TGTGCCAGCAGCCAAGAGCGGACTAGCGCGACCAGCCCCTACGAGCAGTACTTC. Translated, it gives CASSQERTSATSPYEQYF.

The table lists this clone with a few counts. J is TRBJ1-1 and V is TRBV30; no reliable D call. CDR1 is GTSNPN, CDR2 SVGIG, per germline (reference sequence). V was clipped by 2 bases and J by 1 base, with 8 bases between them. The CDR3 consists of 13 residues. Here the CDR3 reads CAWSSTPNTEAFF. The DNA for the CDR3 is TGTGCCTGGAGTTCGACACCGAACACTGAAGCTTTCTTT. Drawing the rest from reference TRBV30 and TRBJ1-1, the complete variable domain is SQTIHQWPATLVQPVGSPLSLECTVEGTSNPNLYWYRQAAGRGLQLLFYSVGIGQISSEVPQNLSASRPQDRQFILSSKKLLLSDSGFYLCAWSSTPNTEAFFGQGTRLTVV.

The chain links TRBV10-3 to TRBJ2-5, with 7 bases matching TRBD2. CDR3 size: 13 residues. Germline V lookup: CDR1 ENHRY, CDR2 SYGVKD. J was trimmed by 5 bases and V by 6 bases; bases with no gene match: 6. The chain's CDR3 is CAIRTGGMETQYF. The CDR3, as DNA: TGTGCCATCAGGACGGGGGGTATGGAGACCCAGTACTTC.

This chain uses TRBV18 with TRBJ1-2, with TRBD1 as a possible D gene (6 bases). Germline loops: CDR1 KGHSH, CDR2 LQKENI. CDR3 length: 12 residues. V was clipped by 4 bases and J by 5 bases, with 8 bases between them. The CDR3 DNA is TGTGCCAGCTCACTACAGGGTTATGGCTACACCTTC. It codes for CASSLQGYGYTF.

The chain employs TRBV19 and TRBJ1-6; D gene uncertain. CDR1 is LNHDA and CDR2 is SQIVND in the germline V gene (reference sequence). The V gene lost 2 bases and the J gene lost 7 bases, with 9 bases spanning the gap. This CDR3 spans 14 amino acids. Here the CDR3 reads CASSIRQRNSPLHF. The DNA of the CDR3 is TGTGCCAGTAGTATAAGGCAGAGGAATTCACCCCTCCACTTT. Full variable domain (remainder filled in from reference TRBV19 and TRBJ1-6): DGGITQSPKYLFRKEGQNVTLSCEQNLNHDAMYWYRQDPGQGLRLIYYSQIVNDFQKGDIAEGYSVSREKKESFPLTVTSAQKNPTAFYLCASSIRQRNSPLHFGNGTRLTVT.

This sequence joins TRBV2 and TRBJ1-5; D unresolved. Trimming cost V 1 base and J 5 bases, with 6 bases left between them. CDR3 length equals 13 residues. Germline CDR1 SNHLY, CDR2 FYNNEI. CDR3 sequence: CASSEERYQPQHF. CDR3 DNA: TGTGCCAGCAGTGAAGAACGGTATCAGCCCCAGCATTTT.

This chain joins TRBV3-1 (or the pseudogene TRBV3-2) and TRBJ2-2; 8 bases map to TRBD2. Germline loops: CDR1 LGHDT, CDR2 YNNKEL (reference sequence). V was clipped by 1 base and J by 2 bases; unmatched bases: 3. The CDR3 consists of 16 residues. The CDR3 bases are TGTGCCAGCAGCCAAGCAACTAGCGGAAACACCGGGGAGCTGTTTTTT. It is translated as CASSQATSGNTGELFF.

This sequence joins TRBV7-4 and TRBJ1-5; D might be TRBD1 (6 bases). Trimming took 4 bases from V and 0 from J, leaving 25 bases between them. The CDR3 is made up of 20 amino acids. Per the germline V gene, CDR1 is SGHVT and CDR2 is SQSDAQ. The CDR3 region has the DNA TGTGCCAGCAGCTCGTTTTGCATGAAAACAGGGTTCTATAGCAATCAGCCCCAGCATTTT. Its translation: CASSSFCMKTGFYSNQPQHF. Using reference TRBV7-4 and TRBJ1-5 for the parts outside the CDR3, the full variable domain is GAGVSQSPRYKVAKRGRDVALRCDSISGHVTLYWYRQTLGQGSEVLTYSQSDAQRDKSGRPSGRFSAERPERSVSTLKIQRTEQGDSAVYLCASSSFCMKTGFYSNQPQHFGDGTRLSIL.

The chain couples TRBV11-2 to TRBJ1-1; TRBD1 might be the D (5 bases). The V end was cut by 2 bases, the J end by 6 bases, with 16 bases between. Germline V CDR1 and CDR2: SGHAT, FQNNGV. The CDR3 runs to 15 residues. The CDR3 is CASSLRFGWGAEAFF. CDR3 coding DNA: TGTGCCAGCAGCTTAAGGTTCGGCTGGGGGGCTGAAGCTTTCTTT.

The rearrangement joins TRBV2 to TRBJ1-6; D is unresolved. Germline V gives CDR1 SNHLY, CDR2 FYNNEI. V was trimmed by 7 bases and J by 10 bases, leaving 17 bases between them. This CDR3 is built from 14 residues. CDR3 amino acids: CASTPEGIRSPLHF. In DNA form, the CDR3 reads TGTGCCAGCACTCCGGAGGGTATACGATCACCCCTCCACTTT.